This entry lists 9 T cell receptor beta chains sequenced from one sample in a study of T cells after yellow fever vaccination. TCRdb redid the calling of the 5' RACE reads with MiXCR, one entry per CDR3 protein. The table lists 300,000 or so distinct CDR3 sequences, 10% to 15% of them singletons. Sequenced here: CD4+ T cells sorted from PBMCs, sampled 45 days after the yellow fever booster vaccination. The source of these receptors is a man aged 25 to 40 who received the YFV17D yellow fever vaccine.

The chain employs TRBV27 and TRBJ1-4, with D perhaps TRBD1 (6 bases). Germline loops: CDR1 MNHEY, CDR2 SMNVEV (reference sequence). The CDR3 contains 14 residues. The V gene lost 6 bases and the J gene lost 5 bases, with 13 bases spanning the gap. CDR3 sequence: CASSPDRKNEKLFF. CDR3 in DNA: TGTGCCAGCAGCCCGGACAGAAAAAATGAAAAACTGTTTTTT.

This clonotype was seen a few times. The chain uses TRBV4-2 and TRBJ2-7; 8 positions match TRBD2. The V gene's germline CDR1 is LGHNA and CDR2 YNFKEQ. The CDR3 is 16 amino acids. V was pared by 1 base and J by 4 bases, with 9 bases of the junction left unmatched. CDR3 residues: CASSQGGSGSTYEQYF. The CDR3 nucleotides read TGTGCCAGCAGCCAAGGGGGAAGCGGGAGTACGTACGAGCAGTACTTC.

The table lists this clonotype with a few counts. CDR3: CASSSSSGTDTQYF. DNA for the CDR3: TGTGCCAGCAGCTCCTCTAGCGGGACAGATACGCAGTATTTT. This chain uses TRBV7-2 with TRBJ2-3, with 8 positions matching TRBD2. The ends lost 4 bases at V and 3 bases at J; junction bases unmatched: 3. Germline V gene data show CDR1 as SGHTA and CDR2 as FQGNSA. The CDR3 runs 14 residues.

The table lists this clonotype with a few counts. The chain recombines TRBV6-5 with TRBJ1-4; perhaps TRBD1 as D (6 bases). The CDR3 extends over 11 amino acids. Between the trimmed V and J ends, which lost 6 bases and 12 bases, there was a span of 11 bases. Germline assignment: CDR1 MNHEY and CDR2 SVGAGI. The CDR3 loop reads CASSQGQQLFF. As DNA, the CDR3 is TGTGCCAGCAGCCAAGGACAGCAACTGTTTTTT.

The chain joins TRBV7-2 to TRBJ2-3; TRBD1 matches 7 bases. V gave up 0 bases and J gave up 3 bases; unmatched junction bases: 6. The CDR3 has 16 residues. Germline CDR1 SGHTA, CDR2 FQGNSA. The DNA of the CDR3 is TGTGCCAGCAGCTTAGCCCCGGGACAGAGAACAGATACGCAGTATTTT. This translates into CASSLAPGQRTDTQYF.

This clonotype came up a few times. The gene calls are TRBV5-1 and TRBJ2-1; no definite D call. Trimming took 0 bases from V and 9 from J, leaving 10 bases between them. Per the germline V gene, CDR1 is SGHRS and CDR2 is YFSETQ. CDR3 length: 13 residues. The DNA of the CDR3 is TGCGCCAGCAGCTTGGATGGAAGAGGTGAGCAGTTCTTC. This encodes CASSLDGRGEQFF.

The chain links TRBV20-1 to TRBJ2-1, with 12 nucleotides matching TRBD2. CDR1 and CDR2 from the germline V gene are DFQATT and SNEGSKA (reference sequence). J lost 0 bases, V lost 4 bases, and 7 bases had no gene match. The CDR3 consists of 17 residues. The CDR3 nucleotides read TGCAGTGCTACAGGACTAGCGGGACACAACTCCTACAATGAGCAGTTCTTC. This sequence encodes CSATGLAGHNSYNEQFF.

The chain has TRBV7-9 and TRBJ2-5; tentatively, D is TRBD2 (6 bases). CDR3 length equals 14 residues. V dropped 4 bases and J dropped 5 bases, with 14 bases sitting between them. Looked up from germline, CDR1 is SEHNR and CDR2 is FQNEAQ (reference sequence). CDR3: CASSSTSFGETQYF. CDR3 bases: TGTGCCAGCAGCTCTACTAGCTTCGGGGAGACCCAGTACTTC.

The chain couples TRBV7-2 to TRBJ1-1, with TRBD1 matching over 10 bases. The CDR3 loop spans 15 amino acids. Trimming took 5 bases from V and 4 from J; bases not matched to a gene: 7. Germline V gene sequence: CDR1 SGHTA, CDR2 FQGNSA. The CDR3 region is CASSARQGASTEAFF. The CDR3 region has the DNA TGTGCCAGCAGCGCCCGACAGGGGGCGAGCACTGAAGCTTTCTTT.